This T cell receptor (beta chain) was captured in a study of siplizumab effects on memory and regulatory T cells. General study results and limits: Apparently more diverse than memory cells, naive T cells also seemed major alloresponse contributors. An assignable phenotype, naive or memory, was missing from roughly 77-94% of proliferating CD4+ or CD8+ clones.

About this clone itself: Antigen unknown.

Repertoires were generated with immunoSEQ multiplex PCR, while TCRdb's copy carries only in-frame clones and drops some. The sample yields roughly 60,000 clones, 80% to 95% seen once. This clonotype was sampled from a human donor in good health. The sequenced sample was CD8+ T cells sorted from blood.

CDR3 sequence: CATSIRGGERGKTTYEQYF. The CDR3 coding sequence is TGTGCCACCAGCATCCGCGGAGGGGAGAGGGGCAAAACGACCTACGAGCAGTACTTC. This chain links TRBV15 with TRBJ2-7, with TRBD2 as a possible D gene (6 bases). The CDR3 sequence is 19 residues long. Trimming took off 4 bases at V and 2 bases at J, with 27 bases between the two ends. Looked up from germline, CDR1 is LNHNV and CDR2 is YYDKDF (reference sequence).